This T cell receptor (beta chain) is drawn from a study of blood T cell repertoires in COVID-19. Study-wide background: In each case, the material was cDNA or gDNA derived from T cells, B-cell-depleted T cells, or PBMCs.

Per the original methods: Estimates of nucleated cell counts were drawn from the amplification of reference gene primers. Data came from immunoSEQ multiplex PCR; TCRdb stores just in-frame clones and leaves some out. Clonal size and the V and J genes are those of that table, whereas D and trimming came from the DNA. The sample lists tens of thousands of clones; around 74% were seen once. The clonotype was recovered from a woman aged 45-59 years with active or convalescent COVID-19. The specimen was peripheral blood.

The CDR3 sequence is CAWSRDSPYEQYF. CDR3 nucleotides: TGTGCCTGGAGTCGGGACAGCCCTTACGAGCAGTACTTC. The chain is built from TRBV30 and TRBJ2-7; the match to TRBD1 covers 7 bases. The CDR3 covers 13 residues. CDR1 is GTSNPN and CDR2 is SVGIG in the germline V gene (reference sequence). Trimming cost V 2 bases and J 4 bases; bases outside gene matches: 5.